These 18 T cell receptor beta chains were sequenced from one sample in a study of blood T cell repertoires in COVID-19. The method was immunoSEQ multiplex PCR; TCRdb's version includes in-frame clones alone and lacks a portion of them. The repertoire holds about 340,000 clones, with about 83% as singletons. The sequencing input was peripheral blood. The origin of the receptors is a man aged 25 to 45 with active or convalescent COVID-19.

For this clone: The junction departs from the called germline gene at one end, perhaps through a read error. This chain links TRBV27 with TRBJ2-2, with 8 bases aligning to TRBD1. The CDR3 spans 15 residues. Germline V gene sequence: CDR1 MNHEY, CDR2 SMNVEV (reference sequence). The CDR3 DNA follows: TGTGCCAGCAACCTGGGACAGGCGAAGACCGGGGAGCTGTTTTTT. This encodes CASNLGQAKTGELFF.

CDR3 amino acids: CATSDERWGFTGGYTF. DNA for the CDR3: TGTGCCACCAGTGATGAGAGGTGGGGTTTCACGGGAGGCTACACCTTC. This chain joins TRBV24-1 and TRBJ1-2; D is undetermined. The CDR3 extends over 16 amino acids. V shed 3 bases and J shed 8 bases, with 21 bases lying between them. Germline values: CDR1 KGHDR, CDR2 SFDVKD.

The chain couples TRBV19 to TRBJ1-5; D might be TRBD1 (6 bases). Germline V gives CDR1 LNHDA, CDR2 SQIVND (reference sequence). The CDR3 extends over 17 amino acids. V was cut by 0 bases and J by 3 bases, with 15 bases left in between. CDR3 protein: CASSIEVGRGTNQPQHF. In nucleotides, the CDR3 is TGTGCCAGTAGTATAGAGGTGGGCAGGGGCACCAATCAGCCCCAGCATTTT.

The chain links TRBV6-1 to TRBJ2-7; 10 bases line up with TRBD2. The CDR3 has 17 amino acids. The germline gives CDR1 MNHNS, CDR2 SASEGT. V shed 0 bases, J shed 2 bases, and the junction held 7 bases outside the gene matches. The DNA of the CDR3 is TGTGCCAGCAGTGAAGCGGTTAGCGGGAGGACTCCCTACGAGCAGTACTTC. Its protein is CASSEAVSGRTPYEQYF.

The chain joins TRBV27 to TRBJ2-5; tentative D call: TRBD2 (5 bases). In germline, CDR1 is MNHEY, CDR2 SMNVEV (reference sequence). This CDR3 comprises 15 residues. V was clipped by 3 bases and J by 1 base, with 12 bases between them. CDR3 nucleotide sequence: TGTGCCAGCAGTTTTCGGGTGGGGAGCCAAGAGACCCAGTACTTC. It encodes CASSFRVGSQETQYF.

The chain is built from TRBV2 and TRBJ1-5; a weak D match, TRBD1 (5 bases). Trimming cost V 3 bases and J 2 bases, with 11 bases left between them. There are 15 residues in the CDR3. Germline V CDR1 and CDR2: SNHLY, FYNNEI. This CDR3 reads CASSEFREGNQPQHF. CDR3 coding DNA: TGTGCCAGCAGTGAGTTCAGGGAGGGCAATCAGCCCCAGCATTTT.

The chain is built from TRBV7-2 and TRBJ2-7; TRBD1 aligns across 8 bases. V shed 8 bases, J shed 1 base, and the junction held 7 bases outside the gene matches. CDR3 length: 14 amino acids. Germline assignment: CDR1 SGHTA and CDR2 FQGNSA. CDR3 nucleotides: TGTGCCAGCCAAACAGGGGGAAAGTCCTACGAGCAGTACTTC. As protein: CASQTGGKSYEQYF. The full variable domain, its missing parts supplied by reference TRBV7-2 and TRBJ2-7, is GAGVSQSPSNKVTEKGKDVELRCDPISGHTALYWYRQSLGQGLEFLIYFQGNSAPDKSGLPSDRFSAERTGGSVSTLTIQRTQQEDSAVYLCASQTGGKSYEQYFGPGTRLTVT.

The chain links TRBV30 to TRBJ1-1; D uncertain. Trimming shortened V by 0 bases and J by 5 bases, and 16 bases separated the two germline ends. This CDR3 is 15 amino acids long. Germline V gives CDR1 GTSNPN, CDR2 SVGIG (reference sequence). The CDR3 coding sequence is TGTGCCTGGAGTGTACTGGAGCTACCGGTGACTGAAGCTTTCTTT. Translating gives CAWSVLELPVTEAFF.

The CDR3, as DNA: TGTGCCACCAAGCCCCTCGCGGCGGAGACCCAGTACTTC. Protein product: CATKPLAAETQYF. The rearrangement links TRBV5-4 to TRBJ2-5; no firm D call. Germline V CDR1 and CDR2: SGHNT, YYREEE (reference sequence). CDR3 length: 13 residues. Trimming cost V 9 bases and J 5 bases, with 17 bases left between them.

This chain links TRBV9 with TRBJ2-2; D unclear. Deletions cut 2 bases from V and 3 bases from J, with 5 bases between. The V gene's germline CDR1 is SGDLS and CDR2 YYNGEE. This CDR3 spans 13 amino acids. In nucleotides, the CDR3 is TGTGCCAGCAGCGTCCAGTACACCGGGGAGCTGTTTTTT. Protein sequence: CASSVQYTGELFF.

This chain links TRBV7-9 with TRBJ2-1, with 7 bases fitting TRBD1. The germline CDR1 and CDR2 sequences are SEHNR and FQNEAQ (reference sequence). The CDR3 extends over 14 amino acids. Trimming at V came to 8 bases and at J to 4 bases, leaving 8 bases not matched to a gene. CDR3 in amino acids: CASGQGVAYNEQFF. The CDR3 coding sequence is TGTGCCAGCGGTCAGGGGGTAGCTTACAATGAGCAGTTCTTC.

This clone appeared a few times. This sequence joins TRBV29-1 and TRBJ2-1; 9 nucleotides agree with TRBD1. The CDR3 totals 13 residues. The V gene end was trimmed by 7 bases and the J gene end by 1 base; junction bases not matched to a gene: 2. Germline CDR1 is SQVTM and CDR2 is ANQGSEA. The CDR3 loop reads CSADRGSYNEQFF. CDR3 DNA sequence: TGCAGCGCGGACAGGGGTTCCTACAATGAGCAGTTCTTC.

This sequence joins TRBV25-1 and TRBJ1-1; D is unresolved. Trimming took off 3 bases at V and 5 bases at J, with 10 bases between the two ends. The length of the CDR3 is 13 residues. CDR1 MGHDK and CDR2 SYGVNS come from the germline V gene. CDR3 DNA: TGTGCCAGCAGTGATCTAGGACTTACTGAAGCTTTCTTT. Its protein is CASSDLGLTEAFF.

The chain links TRBV27 to TRBJ1-6, with 8 bases matching TRBD1. Per germline, CDR1 MNHEY and CDR2 SMNVEV (reference sequence). Unmatched junction bases numbered 3, after V lost 1 base and J lost 7 bases. The CDR3 is made up of 15 amino acids. Here the CDR3 DNA reads TGTGCCAGCAGTTTATTGACAGGGGACAATTCACCCCTCCACTTT. Its translation: CASSLLTGDNSPLHF.

This sequence joins TRBV21-1 and TRBJ1-1; TRBD1 is the table's D call and was not checked against the DNA. TRBV21-1 is termed a pseudogene. This CDR3 spans 12 amino acids. As DNA, the CDR3 is TGTGCCAGCACCCCACAGGGCTCTGAAGCTTTCTTT. Translating gives CASTPQGSEAFF.

V is TRBV9 and J is TRBJ2-7; perhaps TRBD1 as D (5 bases). Germline CDR1 and CDR2: SGDLS and YYNGEE. The V and J ends lost 3 bases and 1 base respectively, with 20 bases between them. The CDR3 runs 17 residues. CDR3 amino acids: CASSGLGMAGSSYEQYF. The DNA of the CDR3 is TGTGCCAGCAGCGGTTTGGGGATGGCAGGGTCTTCCTACGAGCAGTACTTC.

A word on this clone: Other nucleotide sequences in the sample specify the same CDR3. CDR3: CASSLSSGNTIYF. Here the CDR3 DNA reads TGTGCCAGCAGCCTCAGCTCTGGAAACACCATATATTTT. V gene TRBV12-3 or TRBV12-4 combines with J gene TRBJ1-3; D is unresolved. CDR3 length: 13 residues. The V and J ends lost 6 bases and 0 bases respectively, with 6 bases between them.

The CDR3 nucleotides read TGTGCCAGCAGCTTAGATGAGGTGACAGGGATATCACGGGAGCAGTACTTC. Translating it yields CASSLDEVTGISREQYF. This chain connects TRBV11-2 to TRBJ2-7; 7 bases are a match to TRBD1. With 0 bases clipped from V and 7 bases from J, the junction kept 15 bases outside the gene matches. CDR3 length: 17 amino acids. Germline-derived CDR1 and CDR2 are SGHAT and FQNNGV.